These 17 T cell receptor beta chains were sequenced from one sample in a study of blood T cell repertoires in COVID-19. Assay used: immunoSEQ multiplex PCR; TCRdb lists only in-frame clones, some missing. The top ten clones hold 0.6% of a sample with around 470,000 clones, about 90% of them seen once. Sequencing was performed on PBMCs or T cells enriched from blood (not recorded which). The receptors shown here come from a young man who had recovered from COVID-19.

The V call is TRBV5-4, the J call TRBJ1-3; D is ambiguous. Germline-derived CDR1 and CDR2 are SGHNT and YYREEE (reference sequence). The CDR3 has 15 amino acids. With 4 bases removed from V and 0 bases from J, the gap between germline ends came to 11 bases. The CDR3 bases are TGTGCCAGCAGCCCAGACCCGGGCTCTGGAAACACCATATATTTT. Its translation is CASSPDPGSGNTIYF.

The rearrangement uses TRBV7-2 and TRBJ2-1, with no clear D. With 3 bases removed from V and 0 bases from J, the gap between germline ends came to 12 bases. The germline CDR1 and CDR2 sequences are SGHTA and FQGNSA. The CDR3 covers 16 residues. CDR3 sequence (DNA): TGTGCCAGCAGCTTTAATAGTGTAGACTCCTACAATGAGCAGTTCTTC. Residues: CASSFNSVDSYNEQFF.

The chain has TRBV28 and TRBJ2-7; a possible D gene is TRBD2 (6 bases). Germline CDR1 is MDHEN and CDR2 is SYDVKM. CDR3 length: 13 amino acids. Deletions cut 6 bases from V and 2 bases from J, with 11 bases between. The DNA of the CDR3 is TGTGCCAGCAGAGGGCGGGGCACCTACGAGCAGTACTTC. Amino acid sequence: CASRGRGTYEQYF. The full variable domain, completed using reference TRBV28 and TRBJ2-7, is DVKVTQSSRYLVKRTGEKVFLECVQDMDHENMFWYRQDPGLGLRLIYFSYDVKMKEKGDIPEGYSVSREKKERFSLILESASTNQTSMYLCASRGRGTYEQYFGPGTRLTVT.

This rearrangement joins TRBV14 to TRBJ1-6, with D tentatively TRBD1 (6 bases). V lost 2 bases to trimming and J lost 5 bases, with 19 bases between them. The germline gives CDR1 SGHDN, CDR2 FVKESK. The CDR3 runs to 18 residues. Here the CDR3 reads CASSQRMRTVGHNSPLHF. The CDR3 DNA reads TGTGCCAGCAGCCAAAGGATGCGGACAGTGGGGCATAATTCACCCCTCCACTTT.

V gene TRBV6-5 combines with J gene TRBJ2-2, with D maybe TRBD1 (5 bases). The germline gives CDR1 MNHEY, CDR2 SVGAGI. This CDR3 spans 15 amino acids. V lost 5 bases and J 4 bases, leaving 14 bases between the germline ends. This CDR3 is CASSQIPGSTGELFF. CDR3 coding DNA: TGTGCCAGCAGTCAAATACCAGGGTCCACCGGGGAGCTGTTTTTT.

This chain joins TRBV6-5 and TRBJ2-7, with D maybe TRBD2 (6 bases). This CDR3 region has 13 residues. The germline CDR1 and CDR2 sequences are MNHEY and SVGAGI. V lost 6 bases, J lost 4 bases, and 13 bases lay in between. This chain's CDR3 is CASRKIGTYEQYF. In DNA form, the CDR3 reads TGTGCCAGCAGGAAGATTGGGACTTACGAGCAGTACTTC.

This sequence joins TRBV3-1 (or the pseudogene TRBV3-2) and TRBJ2-1; 7 nucleotides align to TRBD2. This CDR3 is 17 amino acids long. Germline CDR1 is LGHDT and CDR2 is YNNKEL (reference sequence). Trimming took 1 base from V and 12 from J; bases not matched to a gene: 18. The CDR3 nucleotides read TGTGCCAGCAGCCAAGTTCTTCGGGGCGGGGGAAGGTTGAGGCAGTTCTTC. Encoded protein: CASSQVLRGGGRLRQFF.

The rearrangement joins TRBV12-5 to TRBJ2-2; 9 positions match TRBD2. This CDR3 region has 15 residues. The J segment lost 2 bases and the V segment lost 6 bases, leaving 4 bases of the junction unmatched. CDR1 is LGHNT and CDR2 is FRNRAP in the germline V gene. The CDR3 region has the DNA TGTGCTAGTGGCCTTAGCGGGGGAAACACCGGGGAGCTGTTTTTT. Protein: CASGLSGGNTGELFF. Drawing the rest from reference TRBV12-5 and TRBJ2-2, the complete variable domain is DARVTQTPRHKVTEMGQEVTMRCQPILGHNTVFWYRQTMMQGLELLAYFRNRAPLDDSGMPKDRFSAEMPDATLATLKIQPSEPRDSAVYFCASGLSGGNTGELFFGEGSRLTVL.

This sequence joins TRBV10-3 and TRBJ2-1; no firm D call. Trimming removed 0 bases from V and 8 bases from J, with 14 bases in between. The germline V gene has CDR1 ENHRY and CDR2 SYGVKD. CDR3 length: 15 amino acids. The CDR3 DNA reads as TGTGCCATCAGTGAGTCGAGGCTCACCAGATATGAGCAGTTCTTC. Translation gives CAISESRLTRYEQFF.

This rearrangement joins TRBV6-2 or TRBV6-3 to TRBJ1-5; D may be TRBD1 (5 bases). There are 15 residues in the CDR3. V lost 2 bases and J 4 bases, leaving 12 bases between the germline ends. The germline CDR1 and CDR2 sequences are MNHEY and SVGEGT. The CDR3 sequence is CASSYAGGMNQPQHF. CDR3 bases: TGTGCCAGCAGTTACGCGGGGGGAATGAATCAGCCCCAGCATTTT.

The V and J genes are TRBV7-9 and TRBJ1-2, with a weak D call TRBD1 (6 bases). This CDR3 has 12 amino acids. Germline-derived CDR1 and CDR2 are SEHNR and FQNEAQ (reference sequence). V lost 11 bases and J lost 0, with 10 bases in between. CDR3 protein: CAERGTNYGYTF. The CDR3 region has the DNA TGTGCCGAAAGGGGGACTAACTATGGCTACACCTTC.

The chain recombines TRBV19 with TRBJ1-1; 10 positions agree with TRBD1. The CDR3 length is 14 residues. Germline values: CDR1 LNHDA, CDR2 SQIVND (reference sequence). The trim removed 6 bases at V and 4 bases at J, leaving 5 bases unmatched. CDR3 nucleotides: TGTGCCAGTAGCCTAGGGGACAGGGGCACTGAAGCTTTCTTT. Its translation is CASSLGDRGTEAFF.

This clone appeared a single time. V gene TRBV7-3 combines with J gene TRBJ2-3; maybe TRBD1 (5 bases). V gave up 3 bases and J gave up 0 bases, with 10 bases separating them. CDR3 length equals 15 residues. The germline CDR1 and CDR2 sequences are SGHTA and FQGTGA. The CDR3 DNA sequence: TGTGCCAGCAGCTTCAGGGCAGATAGCACAGATACGCAGTATTTT. Its protein is CASSFRADSTDTQYF.

The chain uses TRBV3-1 (or the pseudogene TRBV3-2) and TRBJ2-1; possible D gene TRBD2, 6 bases. The germline CDR1 and CDR2 sequences are LGHDT and YNNKEL (reference sequence). Trimming cost V 0 bases and J 5 bases, with 23 bases left between them. This CDR3 is 19 amino acids long. CDR3 in DNA: TGTGCCAGCAGCCAAGATAGAGGGACCGAAAGGAGGGTTAACAATGAGCAGTTCTTC. It yields the protein CASSQDRGTERRVNNEQFF.

This sequence joins TRBV29-1 and TRBJ2-7; 9 positions agree with TRBD1. The CDR3 is 12 residues long. Germline V gene lookup returns CDR1 SQVTM and CDR2 ANQGSEA. V lost 6 bases and J lost 6; bases outside the gene matches: 6. The chain's CDR3 is CSVRTGESEQYF. DNA for the CDR3: TGCAGCGTGCGGACAGGGGAGAGCGAGCAGTACTTC.

The chain recombines TRBV5-6 with TRBJ2-1; 7 bases agree with TRBD2. This CDR3 spans 16 amino acids. The V segment lost 2 bases and the J segment 7 bases; nucleotides outside the gene matches: 12. Germline V gives CDR1 SGHDT, CDR2 YYEEEE. Written as DNA, the CDR3 is TGTGCCAGCAGCTTAGGGTGGGGCGGGAGCGGAAATGAGCAGTTCTTC. This translates into CASSLGWGGSGNEQFF.

V is TRBV11-2 and J is TRBJ2-3, with D perhaps matching TRBD2 (6 bases). V shed 3 bases and J shed 1 base, with 14 bases lying between them. Germline-derived CDR1 and CDR2 are SGHAT and FQNNGV. CDR3 size: 16 residues. CDR3 sequence: CASSFLSGVGTDTQYF. CDR3 DNA sequence: TGTGCCAGCAGCTTCCTGTCGGGAGTGGGCACAGATACGCAGTATTTT.